This T cell receptor beta chain is from a study of cytomegalovirus exposure and HLA in healthy donors. Study-level points and caveats: One cluster of highly shared sequence variants probably arose as a sequencing artifact.

Trimming shortened V by 2 bases and J by 4 bases, and 8 bases separated the two germline ends. Germline V CDR1 and CDR2: ENHRY, SYGVKD. There are 13 residues in the CDR3. This clone occurred a few times. Its antigen is unidentified. The PCR made use of 60 Vbeta and 13 Jbeta primers. The repertoire was sequenced with immunoSEQ multiplex PCR; TCRdb's copy has only in-frame clones and lacks some. The data contain over 100,000 clones, approximately 8.7% of them seen just once; the ten biggest clones take up approximately 5%. The chain employs TRBV10-3 and TRBJ1-2; D may be TRBD1 (6 bases). The source material was PBMCs. The receptor comes from a man aged 35-49 years in good health and CMV-seronegative. In DNA form, the CDR3 reads TGTGCCATCAGTGAGGGGGGCGTCTATGGCTACACCTTC. Translating it yields CAISEGGVYGYTF.